A single T cell receptor (beta chain) is shown here with its context. No antigen is known for it. The data were produced by immunoSEQ multiplex PCR, yet TCRdb's version contains in-frame clones alone and is incomplete. The sample includes approximately 47,000 clones, about 88% seen only once; the top ten take 2% to 2.5%. The source of the sample is a study of T cells in localized non-small cell lung cancer. V was clipped by 9 bases and J by 0 bases, with 9 bases between them. The CDR3 has 14 residues. Germline V gene data show CDR1 as LNHDA and CDR2 as SQIVND (reference sequence). Study results and limitations: Clonality of T cells reached its maximum in uninvolved adjacent lung, surpassing tumor. Detection in adjacent lung was observed for a median around 59 of the top 100 tumor clones. A denser population of T cells in blood accompanied longer overall survival.

This chain joins TRBV19 and TRBJ1-6; D gene unclear. The origin of this receptor is a man aged 35 to 69 with stage II lung adenocarcinoma. The sample in question was PBMCs, obtained before any cancer treatment. The chain's CDR3 is CASGVNSYNSPLHF. The CDR3 nucleotides are TGTGCCAGCGGGGTGAACTCCTATAATTCACCCCTCCACTTT.